This entry lists 4 T cell receptor beta chains sequenced from one sample in a study of response to subunit inactivated influenza vaccine. In TCRdb, the RT-PCR reads were re-called with MiXCR into one record per CDR3 protein. This table holds approximately 730,000 distinct CDR3 sequences, roughly 13% found once. The sample consisted of PBMCs from blood, taken roughly 2 weeks before vaccination. The receptors derive from a man aged 50 or older who received an inactivated influenza vaccine.

The rearrangement uses TRBV5-1 and TRBJ2-3; a possible D gene is TRBD1 (5 bases). V dropped 5 bases and J dropped 2 bases, with 9 bases sitting between them. The CDR3 runs 13 residues. CDR1 and CDR2 from the germline V gene are SGHRS and YFSETQ. The CDR3 loop reads CASSPDITDTQYF. For the CDR3, the DNA is TGCGCCAGCAGTCCGGACATCACAGATACGCAGTATTTT. Complete variable domain (other parts from reference TRBV5-1 and TRBJ2-3): KAGVTQTPRYLIKTRGQQVTLSCSPISGHRSVSWYQQTPGQGLQFLFEYFSETQRNKGNFPGRFSGRQFSNSRSEMNVSTLELGDSALYLCASSPDITDTQYFGPGTRLTVL.

This clonotype turned up a few times. V usage is TRBV7-8 and J usage is TRBJ2-6; no definite D call. Germline V gives CDR1 SGHVS, CDR2 FQNEAQ. CDR3 length: 18 residues. V lost 0 bases, J lost 0 bases, and 12 bases lay in between. The CDR3 DNA is TGTGCCAGCAGCTTAGCGGTCGGATGGGTCTCTGGGGCCAACGTCCTGACTTTC. As protein: CASSLAVGWVSGANVLTF.

In its sample, this clonotype was seen many times. An end of the junction differs from the germline gene, which may be a read error. The chain carries TRBV5-1 and TRBJ2-2; 10 bases are a match to TRBD2. CDR3 length equals 15 residues. Germline CDR1 SGHRS, CDR2 YFSETQ. The chain's CDR3 is CASSRTSGNTGELFF. CDR3 in DNA: TGTGCCAGCAGTCGGACTAGCGGAAACACCGGGGAGCTGTTTTTT.

There are a few counts of this clonotype. V usage is TRBV5-5 and J usage is TRBJ2-3; D ambiguous. V dropped 2 bases and J dropped 4 bases, with 2 bases sitting between them. The CDR3 is made up of 11 amino acids. Germline-derived CDR1 and CDR2 are SGHKS and YYEKEE (reference sequence). The CDR3 coding sequence is TGTGCCAGCAGCTTCCCAGATACGCAGTATTTT. The encoded protein is CASSFPDTQYF.